Following are 12 T cell receptor beta chains from one sample sequenced in a study of regulatory T cells in long-lasting Graves disease. Regarding time point: newly diagnosed GD, antithyroid drugs for less than 3 months. RNA extracted from PBMCs served as the sequencing template. Arm-PCR of CDR3 regions and iRepertoire HTBI primers were the basis on which TCR beta libraries were built. Via MiXCR, TCRdb re-called the multiplex PCR reads, giving one row per CDR3 protein. The repertoire holds about 400,000 distinct CDR3 sequences, 16% seen once, with 20% in the top ten. These records were also assigned to another study, of T cells in Graves' hyperthyroidism and ophthalmopathy.

The material was peripheral blood mononuclear cells (PBMCs), obtained at new diagnosis, from a patient treated with antithyroid drugs. The receptors were gathered from a woman between 18 and 29 years old with Graves disease.

At least ten counts were recorded for this clonotype. This chain uses TRBV30 with TRBJ2-1; 11 bases are shared with TRBD2. The CDR3 has 13 residues. V gave up 0 bases and J gave up 13 bases; unmatched junction bases: 5. Germline assignment: CDR1 GTSNPN and CDR2 SVGIG (reference sequence). The CDR3 region is CAWSVVAGGNQFF. CDR3 sequence (DNA): TGTGCCTGGAGTGTCGTAGCGGGAGGGAACCAGTTCTTC.

In this sample, this clonotype turned up many times. The gene calls are TRBV2 and TRBJ1-6; D call uncertain. Trimming cost V 8 bases and J 2 bases, with 10 bases left between them. This CDR3 has 14 residues. CDR1 SNHLY and CDR2 FYNNEI come from the germline V gene. This CDR3 reads CASEGLPYNSPLHF. CDR3 in DNA: TGTGCCAGCGAAGGTTTGCCCTATAATTCACCCCTCCACTTT.

The chain carries TRBV15 and TRBJ1-5, with D maybe TRBD1 (6 bases). The V gene lost 0 bases and the J gene lost 3 bases, with 21 bases spanning the gap. The CDR3 contains 19 residues. CDR1 and CDR2 from the germline V gene are LNHNV and YYDKDF (reference sequence). The CDR3 reads CATSRDSWSVGHNNQPQHF. The CDR3 DNA reads TGTGCCACCAGCAGAGATAGTTGGAGCGTGGGACACAACAATCAGCCCCAGCATTTT.

This clonotype was observed a few times. The chain employs TRBV14 and TRBJ1-6; D gene unclear. Germline V gene lookup returns CDR1 SGHDN and CDR2 FVKESK. Trimming removed 8 bases from V and 6 bases from J, with 8 bases in between. The CDR3 consists of 12 residues. CDR3: CASAVGNSPLHF. The CDR3 coding sequence is TGTGCCAGCGCCGTGGGTAATTCACCCCTCCACTTT.

Ten or more counts support this clonotype. The chain uses TRBV12-3 or TRBV12-4 and TRBJ2-1, with 7 positions matching TRBD1. V lost 1 base, J lost 8 bases, and 2 bases stayed unmatched. The CDR3 is made up of 13 amino acids. CDR3: CASSLDRGDEQFF. As DNA, the CDR3 is TGTGCCAGCAGTTTAGACAGGGGAGATGAGCAGTTCTTC.

This clonotype was counted only a few times. The chain has TRBV6-5 and TRBJ1-1, with a possible D match to TRBD1 (6 bases). V lost 2 bases to trimming and J lost 3 bases, with 13 bases between them. The CDR3 is 15 residues long. CDR1 is MNHEY and CDR2 is SVGAGI in the germline V gene. The CDR3 spells CASSYGGGMDTEAFF. The CDR3 region has the DNA TGTGCCAGCAGTTACGGGGGGGGCATGGACACTGAAGCTTTCTTT.

There are many counts of this clonotype. V and J are TRBV5-1 and TRBJ2-2; D remains unclear. Germline V CDR1 and CDR2: SGHRS, YFSETQ. V lost 9 bases and J lost 7, with 10 bases in between. This CDR3 has 11 amino acids. The CDR3 protein is CAIEYGGELFF. The CDR3, as DNA: TGCGCCATCGAGTATGGCGGGGAGCTGTTTTTT.

This clonotype was found many times. J is TRBJ2-5 and V is TRBV7-6, with 11 bases that match TRBD2. Germline V gives CDR1 SGHVS, CDR2 FNYEAQ. This CDR3 comprises 16 residues. V was pared by 0 bases and J by 3 bases, with 3 bases of the junction left unmatched. CDR3 region: CASSLAVGLAEETQYF. CDR3 sequence (DNA): TGTGCCAGCAGCTTAGCAGTGGGACTAGCGGAAGAGACCCAGTACTTC.

The sample holds many counts of this clonotype. The chain carries TRBV10-1 and TRBJ2-1; 9 bases line up with TRBD2. The CDR3 is 15 residues long. Germline values: CDR1 WNHNN, CDR2 SYGVQD (reference sequence). J lost 8 bases, V lost 3 bases, and 8 bases had no gene match. The CDR3 nucleotides are TGCGCCAGCAGTGATGGCGGGGGGGCCGTGGATGAGCAGTTCTTC. Translation: CASSDGGGAVDEQFF.

This clonotype came up many times. The V call is TRBV2, the J call TRBJ1-4, with a weak D call TRBD1 (6 bases). CDR3 size: 15 residues. CDR1 is SNHLY, CDR2 FYNNEI, per germline. V dropped 7 bases and J dropped 0 bases, with 12 bases sitting between them. The CDR3 nucleotides are TGTGCCAGCAAGGACAGTTACTCAACTAATGAAAAACTGTTTTTT. Translated, it gives CASKDSYSTNEKLFF.

The chain recombines TRBV5-1 with TRBJ2-3; D possibly corresponds to TRBD2 (5 bases). The CDR3 spans 14 residues. The germline V gene has CDR1 SGHRS and CDR2 YFSETQ. Trimming took 5 bases from V and 6 from J, leaving 16 bases between them. This CDR3 is CASSTGLRVDTQYF. CDR3 coding DNA: TGCGCCAGCAGTACCGGACTCCGGGTTGATACGCAGTATTTT.

This clonotype was detected many times. V usage is TRBV3-1 and J usage is TRBJ2-1; D perhaps matches TRBD2 (5 bases). Germline CDR1 is LGHDT and CDR2 is YNNKEL (reference sequence). CDR3 size: 12 residues. Trimming cost V 0 bases and J 9 bases, with 6 bases left between them. The DNA for the CDR3 is TGTGCCAGCAGCCAAGATCGGGGTGAGCAGTTCTTC. Amino acid sequence: CASSQDRGEQFF.